This T cell receptor (beta chain) emerged from a study of blood T cell repertoires in COVID-19. Study-level information: The analysed material was cDNA or gDNA that came from T cells, B-cell-depleted T cells, or PBMCs.

Assay used: immunoSEQ multiplex PCR; TCRdb lists only in-frame clones, some missing. The data show 100,000 to 150,000 clones, roughly 90% seen once. The sequence was collected from a man in his 70s with active COVID-19. Sequencing used peripheral blood.

DNA of the CDR3: TGTGCCAGCAGCTTAGATTGGAGAGAGACCCAGTACTTC. Encoded protein: CASSLDWRETQYF. This chain links TRBV11-3 with TRBJ2-5, with D hard to call. Trimming cost V 0 bases and J 4 bases, with 6 bases left between them. CDR3 length equals 13 residues. In germline, CDR1 is SGHNT, CDR2 YENEEA.